This T cell receptor beta chain was captured by sequencing in a study of human thymus T cells. Only four of the eight donors provided a 0.5-1 mL blood sample. TCRdb's copy holds only in-frame clones and misses some; the assay was immunoSEQ multiplex PCR. Here the sample spans 40,000 to 45,000 clones, 94% being singletons. With 0 bases removed from V and 0 bases from J, the gap between germline ends came to 9 bases. This CDR3 contains 15 residues. Germline V gene data show CDR1 as MGHRA and CDR2 as YSYEKL. The rearrangement uses TRBV4-1 and TRBJ2-7; D remains ambiguous. The TCR originated in a boy younger than two with a congenital heart defect but otherwise immunologically healthy. The specimen was blood. CDR3 bases: TGCGCCAGCAGCCAAGACTACTTCATCTCCTACGAGCAGTACTTC. The encoded protein is CASSQDYFISYEQYF.